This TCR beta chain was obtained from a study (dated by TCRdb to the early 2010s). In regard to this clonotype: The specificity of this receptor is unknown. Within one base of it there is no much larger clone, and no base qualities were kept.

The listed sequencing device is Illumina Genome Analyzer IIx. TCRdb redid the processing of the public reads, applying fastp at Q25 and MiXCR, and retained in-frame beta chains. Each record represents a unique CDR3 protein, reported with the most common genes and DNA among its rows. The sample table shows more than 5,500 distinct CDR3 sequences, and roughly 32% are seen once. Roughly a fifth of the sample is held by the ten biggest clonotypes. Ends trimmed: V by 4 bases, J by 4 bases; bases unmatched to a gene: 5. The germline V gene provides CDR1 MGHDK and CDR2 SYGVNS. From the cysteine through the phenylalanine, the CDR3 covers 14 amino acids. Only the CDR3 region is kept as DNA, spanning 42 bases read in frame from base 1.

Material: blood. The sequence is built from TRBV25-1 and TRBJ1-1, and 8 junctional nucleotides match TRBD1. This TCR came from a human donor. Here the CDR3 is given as CASSVDRGATEAFF. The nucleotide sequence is TGTGCCAGCAGTGTCGACAGGGGTGCCACTGAAGCTTTCTTT. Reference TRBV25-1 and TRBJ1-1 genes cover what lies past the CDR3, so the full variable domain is EADIYQTPRYLVIGTGKKITLECSQTMGHDKMYWYQQDPGMELHLIHYSYGVNSTEKGDLSSESTVSRIRTEHFPLTLESARPSHTSQYLCASSVDRGATEAFFGQGTRLTVV.